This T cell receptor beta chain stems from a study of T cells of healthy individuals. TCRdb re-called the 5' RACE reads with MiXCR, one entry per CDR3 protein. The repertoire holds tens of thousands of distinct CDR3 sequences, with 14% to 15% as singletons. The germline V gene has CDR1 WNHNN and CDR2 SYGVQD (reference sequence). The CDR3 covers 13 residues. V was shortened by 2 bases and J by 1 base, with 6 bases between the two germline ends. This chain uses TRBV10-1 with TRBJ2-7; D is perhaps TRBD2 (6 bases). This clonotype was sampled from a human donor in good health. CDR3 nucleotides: TGCGCCAGCAGTGAGGCGGGATCCTACGAGCAGTACTTC. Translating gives CASSEAGSYEQYF.